A single sample gave rise to the 5 T cell receptor beta chains below, sequenced in a study of T-cell reconstitution after alpha-beta-depleted transplantation in children. Construction of the TCRbeta library involved unique molecular identifiers. One entry per CDR3 protein, called by TCRdb with MiXCR from the PCR reads. The sample comprises approximately 400,000 distinct CDR3 sequences, about a tenth of which are singletons, and 4.5% to 6% rests with the top ten. The sequencing here drew on PBMCs from the stem cell graft donor, taken from the stem cell graft. All receptors derive from a human donor who donated a stem cell graft to a child with acute myeloid leukemia.

This clonotype has just a few counts. The CDR3 coding sequence is TGTGCCTGGAGCCGGGACACATACGAGCAGTACTTC. Its translation is CAWSRDTYEQYF. The V gene is TRBV30, the J gene TRBJ2-7, with D maybe TRBD1 (6 bases). The CDR3 consists of 12 residues. Germline V gene lookup returns CDR1 GTSNPN and CDR2 SVGIG (reference sequence). V was cut by 3 bases and J by 4 bases, with 10 bases left in between.

This clonotype occurred many times. The chain couples TRBV10-3 to TRBJ2-7; TRBD2 is a possible D gene (6 bases). Germline CDR1 reads ENHRY; CDR2 reads SYGVKD. Trimming shortened V by 0 bases and J by 0 bases, and 9 bases separated the two germline ends. The CDR3 totals 15 residues. CDR3 nucleotide sequence: TGTGCCATCAGTGAGTCGAGGACTACCTCCTACGAGCAGTACTTC. This sequence encodes CAISESRTTSYEQYF.

This clonotype was seen a handful of times. This chain uses TRBV30 with TRBJ2-1; D possibly corresponds to TRBD1 (5 bases). The germline V gene encodes CDR1 GTSNPN and CDR2 SVGIG (reference sequence). The length of the CDR3 is 15 residues. V lost 0 bases to trimming and J lost 4 bases, with 13 bases between them. This CDR3 is CAWSVMASGYNEQFF. Here the CDR3 DNA reads TGTGCCTGGAGTGTAATGGCGTCAGGGTACAATGAGCAGTTCTTC.

As to this clonotype: A junction boundary mismatches the germline segment, possibly from a read error. This chain uses TRBV29-1 with TRBJ2-3; D not resolved. The germline V gene has CDR1 SQVTM and CDR2 ANQGSEA. The CDR3 loop spans 12 amino acids. CDR3 DNA: TGCAGCGTACTCTGGTACACAAATACGCAGTATTTT. This translates into CSVLWYTNTQYF.

The gene calls are TRBV4-1 and TRBJ1-5; D gene uncertain. The length of the CDR3 is 16 residues. The germline CDR1 and CDR2 sequences are MGHRA and YSYEKL. V lost 0 bases, J lost 0 bases, and 9 bases lay in between. The CDR3 DNA reads TGCGCCAGCAGCCAAGATCTCACGGCTAGCAATCAGCCCCAGCATTTT. Residues: CASSQDLTASNQPQHF.